Each of the 23 T cell receptor beta chains below was sequenced from the same sample in a study of cytomegalovirus exposure and HLA in healthy donors. PCR primers comprised 60 Vbeta and 13 Jbeta primers. Produced via immunoSEQ multiplex PCR; TCRdb's table is partial and in-frame only. The sample consists of about 87,000 clones, over 70% of them appearing once. Sequencing was performed on PBMCs. The receptors here all came from a man aged 25 to 40 in good health and CMV-seropositive.

In its sample, this clone was seen a few times. The chain carries TRBV7-9 and TRBJ2-1, with 10 bases matching TRBD2. The CDR3 has 18 residues. Looked up from germline, CDR1 is SEHNR and CDR2 is FQNEAQ (reference sequence). The trim removed 1 base at V and 0 bases at J, leaving 6 bases unmatched. The chain's CDR3 is CASSLGLAGGDSYNEQFF. Written as DNA, the CDR3 is TGTGCCAGCAGCTTAGGACTAGCGGGTGGGGACTCCTACAATGAGCAGTTCTTC.

The chain has TRBV9 and TRBJ1-6; TRBD1 matches 7 bases. Losses at the gene ends were 3 bases for V and 10 bases for J; bases not matched to a gene: 7. The CDR3 consists of 14 residues. Germline-derived CDR1 and CDR2 are SGDLS and YYNGEE. The CDR3 DNA reads TGTGCCAGCAGCGAGCAGGGGGACCTATCACCCCTCCACTTT. Protein: CASSEQGDLSPLHF.

This rearrangement joins TRBV7-6 to TRBJ1-5; possibly TRBD1 for D (5 bases). Germline assignment: CDR1 SGHVS and CDR2 FNYEAQ. The CDR3 covers 18 residues. Trimming took off 5 bases at V and 2 bases at J, with 22 bases between the two ends. CDR3 amino acids: CASSRRGGGEGRNQPQHF. The DNA for the CDR3 is TGTGCCAGCAGCCGGCGGGGCGGGGGTGAAGGGCGCAATCAGCCCCAGCATTTT.

For the CDR3, the DNA is TGTGCCAGCAGCTTGGGGGGGGGTACTGAAGCTTTCTTT. It is translated as CASSLGGGTEAFF. The V call is TRBV5-6, the J call TRBJ1-1, with D maybe TRBD1 (5 bases). Per germline, CDR1 SGHDT and CDR2 YYEEEE. V lost 0 bases to trimming and J lost 5 bases, with 8 bases between them. The CDR3 is made up of 13 amino acids.

Here the CDR3 reads CASSLLGLRHEQYF. The CDR3 nucleotides are TGCGCCAGCAGCTTATTAGGACTAAGGCACGAGCAGTACTTC. J is TRBJ2-7 and V is TRBV4-3; tentatively, D is TRBD2 (6 bases). CDR1 and CDR2 (germline): LGHNA, YSLEER. Deletions cut 5 bases from V and 5 bases from J, with 16 bases between. The length of the CDR3 is 14 residues.

This chain connects TRBV30 to TRBJ2-7, with D possibly matching TRBD2 (5 bases). This CDR3 spans 11 amino acids. Germline-derived CDR1 and CDR2 are GTSNPN and SVGIG (reference sequence). Trimming stripped 3 bases from V and 7 bases from J, with 10 bases between. CDR3 amino acids: CAWRITGEQYF. CDR3 sequence (DNA): TGTGCCTGGAGAATAACGGGGGAGCAGTACTTC.

The rearrangement links TRBV5-1 to TRBJ2-2; 9 nucleotides agree with TRBD1. The trim removed 0 bases at V and 4 bases at J, leaving 4 bases unmatched. The CDR3 sequence is 16 residues long. Germline-derived CDR1 and CDR2 are SGHRS and YFSETQ. In DNA, the CDR3 is TGCGCCAGCAGCTTGGCCGGACAGGGGATCACCGGGGAGCTGTTTTTT. Amino acids: CASSLAGQGITGELFF.

The chain is built from TRBV7-9 and TRBJ1-1; D is uncertain. The CDR3 loop spans 14 amino acids. Trimming stripped 0 bases from V and 5 bases from J, with 10 bases between. CDR1 and CDR2 (germline): SEHNR, FQNEAQ (reference sequence). CDR3 protein: CASSLAPTGTEAFF. The CDR3 nucleotides are TGTGCCAGCAGCTTAGCTCCGACTGGAACTGAAGCTTTCTTT.

This clone was recorded once. This rearrangement joins TRBV4-1 to TRBJ2-1; D might be TRBD2 (5 bases). The CDR3 totals 13 residues. Trimming pared 3 bases from V and 9 bases from J, leaving 12 bases between. Germline CDR1 and CDR2: MGHRA and YSYEKL. The CDR3 sequence: CASSHSTSGEQFF. The CDR3 nucleotides read TGCGCCAGCAGCCACTCCACTAGTGGTGAGCAGTTCTTC.

DNA of the CDR3: TGTGCCACCACAATGAGGGCGACGAACACTGAAGCTTTCTTT. Amino acid sequence: CATTMRATNTEAFF. The rearrangement links TRBV15 to TRBJ1-1; D is uncertain. The CDR3 covers 14 residues. CDR1 and CDR2 (germline): LNHNV, YYDKDF (reference sequence). Trimming pared 7 bases from V and 1 base from J, leaving 13 bases between.

This clone was found once. The chain employs TRBV5-1 and TRBJ1-6; 8 bases agree with TRBD1. Per germline, CDR1 SGHRS and CDR2 YFSETQ. The CDR3 totals 16 residues. V lost 1 base, J lost 2 bases, and 2 bases stayed unmatched. The CDR3 here is CASSLLGQAYNSPLHF. The CDR3 bases are TGCGCCAGCAGCTTGCTGGGACAGGCCTATAATTCACCCCTCCACTTT. Filled out from reference TRBV5-1 and TRBJ1-6, the complete variable domain reads KAGVTQTPRYLIKTRGQQVTLSCSPISGHRSVSWYQQTPGQGLQFLFEYFSETQRNKGNFPGRFSGRQFSNSRSEMNVSTLELGDSALYLCASSLLGQAYNSPLHFGNGTRLTVT.

In this sample, this clone turned up a few times. The chain employs TRBV6-4 and TRBJ1-5; no clear D gene. CDR3 length: 13 amino acids. Germline V gene lookup returns CDR1 MRHNA and CDR2 SNTAGT. The V end lost 0 bases, the J end lost 9 bases, and 9 bases lay between the germline ends. Here the CDR3 reads CASSDSGSTPQHF. DNA for the CDR3: TGTGCCAGCAGTGACTCGGGCTCAACGCCCCAGCATTTT.

This chain connects TRBV6-5 to TRBJ1-6; perhaps TRBD1 as D (5 bases). The CDR3 is 15 residues long. Trimming removed 2 bases from V and 7 bases from J, with 12 bases in between. Germline CDR1 reads MNHEY; CDR2 reads SVGAGI. The CDR3, as DNA: TGTGCCAGCAGTTACAGGGGTGATTTGAATTCACCCCTCCACTTT. Translated: CASSYRGDLNSPLHF.

The chain joins TRBV6-1 to TRBJ1-1; D gene ambiguous. V gave up 4 bases and J gave up 2 bases, with 8 bases separating them. CDR3 length: 13 residues. CDR1 MNHNS and CDR2 SASEGT come from the germline V gene. For the CDR3, the DNA is TGTGCCAGCAGTGTTACGACAAACACTGAAGCTTTCTTT. Translated, it gives CASSVTTNTEAFF.

The V gene is TRBV6-4, the J gene TRBJ2-1; 10 positions match TRBD2. Losses at the gene ends were 0 bases for V and 4 bases for J; bases not matched to a gene: 3. CDR3 length equals 16 residues. Germline V CDR1 and CDR2: MRHNA, SNTAGT. Written as DNA, the CDR3 is TGTGCCAGCAGTGACTCACAGCGGGGGGGTTACAATGAGCAGTTCTTC. Its translation: CASSDSQRGGYNEQFF.

CDR3 residues: CSGGQMNTEAFF. As DNA, the CDR3 is TGCAGCGGCGGACAGATGAACACTGAAGCTTTCTTT. The rearrangement joins TRBV29-1 to TRBJ1-1; perhaps TRBD1 as D (6 bases). V was shortened by 7 bases and J by 0 bases, with 9 bases between the two germline ends. This CDR3 spans 12 amino acids. Germline lookup yields CDR1 SQVTM and CDR2 ANQGSEA.

V gene TRBV11-3 combines with J gene TRBJ2-1; 10 bases fit TRBD2. Germline values: CDR1 SGHNT, CDR2 YENEEA. With V trimmed by 2 bases and J by 1 base, 5 bases remained unmatched. This CDR3 is 17 amino acids long. This CDR3 is CASSLRLAGFSYNEQFF. In DNA form, the CDR3 reads TGTGCCAGCAGCTTAAGACTAGCGGGCTTTTCCTACAATGAGCAGTTCTTC.

The rearrangement uses TRBV5-8 and TRBJ1-1; no clear D. The V end lost 3 bases, the J end lost 0 bases, and 9 bases lay between the germline ends. The CDR3 has 14 residues. Germline-derived CDR1 and CDR2 are SGHTS and YDEGEE. The CDR3 loop reads CASSSVGVNTEAFF. Here the CDR3 DNA reads TGTGCCAGCAGCTCCGTGGGAGTGAACACTGAAGCTTTCTTT.

J is TRBJ2-3 and V is TRBV10-1; maybe TRBD1 (5 bases). Trimming shortened V by 0 bases and J by 0 bases, and 10 bases separated the two germline ends. Germline CDR1 WNHNN, CDR2 SYGVQD (reference sequence). The CDR3 is 16 amino acids. The CDR3 DNA sequence: TGCGCCAGCAGTGAGTCGGGTCAGGGTAGCACAGATACGCAGTATTTT. It translates to CASSESGQGSTDTQYF.

This chain connects TRBV5-6 to TRBJ1-5, with a possible D match to TRBD1 (5 bases). The CDR3 is 16 residues long. The V gene's germline CDR1 is SGHDT and CDR2 YYEEEE. V shed 1 base and J shed 1 base, with 12 bases lying between them. CDR3 sequence (DNA): TGTGCCAGCAGCTTGAGGGGAACTCAGAGCAATCAGCCCCAGCATTTT. It encodes CASSLRGTQSNQPQHF.

The chain is built from TRBV27 and TRBJ1-1, with 11 bases aligning to TRBD1. Per germline, CDR1 MNHEY and CDR2 SMNVEV (reference sequence). The junction had 12 bases not matched to a gene; V was cut back by 5 bases and J by 4 bases. This CDR3 is 17 amino acids long. The CDR3 DNA follows: TGTGCCAGCAGTCCAGTAGGGACAGGGGGATTTGGCACTGAAGCTTTCTTT. The encoded protein is CASSPVGTGGFGTEAFF.

This clone was counted only a few times. V and J are TRBV18 and TRBJ2-1, with a tentative D call TRBD2 (6 bases). CDR1 is KGHSH and CDR2 is LQKENI in the germline V gene. Trimming pared 3 bases from V and 1 base from J, leaving 16 bases between. The CDR3 loop spans 17 amino acids. CDR3 region: CASSPTILAPSYNEQFF. CDR3 bases: TGTGCCAGCTCACCTACTATTCTAGCGCCTTCCTACAATGAGCAGTTCTTC. Variable domain in full (rest from reference TRBV18 and TRBJ2-1): NAGVMQNPRHLVRRRGQEARLRCSPMKGHSHVYWYRQLPEEGLKFMVYLQKENIIDESGMPKERFSAEFPKEGPSILRIQQVVRGDSAAYFCASSPTILAPSYNEQFFGPGTRLTVL.

The chain has TRBV9 and TRBJ1-1; D is unclear. Trimming stripped 3 bases from V and 2 bases from J, with 14 bases between. CDR3 length: 15 residues. Germline V CDR1 and CDR2: SGDLS, YYNGEE. The CDR3 here is CASSGEPESNTEAFF. The CDR3 DNA reads as TGTGCCAGCAGCGGTGAGCCCGAGAGTAACACTGAAGCTTTCTTT.